The clone carrying this T cell receptor (beta chain) was seen only a few times. The target antigen is unknown. Deep was the level used in running the assay. The assay was immunoSEQ multiplex PCR, and TCRdb's table has in-frame clones only and misses some. Of about 2.4 million clones listed, around nine tenths are singletons. The data stem from a study of shared clonotypes between healthy human individuals. The study's findings and limits: Shared clonotypes across all four donors exceeded non-shared ones in generation probability. Shared clonotypes: about 5.3% naive CD4, roughly 4% naive CD8, less than 2.5% memory CD4, more than 0.3% memory CD8.

The specimen was naive CD4+ T cells sorted from blood. Subset denoted: CD45RA+ positively selected. The sequence derives from a man aged 18 to 30 in good health.

The CDR3 DNA reads TGCGCCAGCAGCCTCACAGGGTGGGACACTGAAGCTTTCTTT. The encoded protein is CASSLTGWDTEAFF. The chain uses TRBV4-1 and TRBJ1-1, with D possibly being TRBD1 (6 bases). In germline, CDR1 is MGHRA, CDR2 YSYEKL. The V end lost 4 bases, the J end lost 3 bases, and 12 bases lay between the germline ends. This CDR3 region has 14 residues.